This T cell receptor (beta chain) was sequenced during a study of PD-1 blockade in classical Hodgkin lymphoma (dated by TCRdb to about 2020). Regarding the study in general: Nivolumab dosing was 3 mg/kg intravenously every 2 weeks, continuing until either disease progression or unacceptable toxicity. To define a peripheral blood immune signature of response to PD-1 blockade in classical Hodgkin lymphoma, the study combined TCR beta sequencing with CyTOF.

This clone was seen a handful of times. Its antigen target is currently unknown. No quality values exist for individual bases; no much larger clone is one base distant. What the authors observed across the whole study: Trial patients with a complete response had baseline diversity similar to that of newly diagnosed patients, while partial responders and progressors had significantly lower diversity. The study covered only a single clinical trial cohort, and the causes of the repertoire differences, possibly disease activity or prior therapy, were still not defined. Baseline TCR diversity was reported as lower in newly diagnosed patients than in healthy donors, and lower still in relapsed/refractory patients. Diversity was lower in patients who began nivolumab less than 1 year after ASCT, so these patients were left out of later analyses to avoid confounding by immune reconstitution. By C4D1, a significant rise was seen in CD4+ TCR diversity but not in CD8+ TCR diversity (p=0.0027 vs p=0.16), and the rise was most apparent among complete responders (p=0.02).

The Qiagen DNeasy kit was used to extract genomic DNA from unsorted PBMCs and from the negatively selected CD4+ and CD8+ fractions. TCR beta CDR3 regions were subjected to amplification by immunoSEQ multiplex PCR with primers that anneal to V and J segments. A synthetic immune receptor repertoire was used to minimize amplification bias, and remaining bias was computationally removed after sequencing. Processing in the source paper ran as follows. Custom Python scripts were used to quantify repertoire diversity as the Shannon entropy index. Unsorted, CD4+ and CD8+ repertoires were analyzed separately, except for combined analyses in which CD4+ and CD8+ sequences were merged in silico. A clone counted as expanded when the clone's frequency after treatment rose at least 2-fold relative to C1D1, and clones undetected at baseline were given a pseudocount of 0.5. Clones with 0 or 1 copy at C1D1 were defined as singleton clones, while clones with 2 or more copies were defined as non-singleton clones. Clones expanded in unsorted samples were annotated as CD4+, CD8+ or unknown by matching protein sequences in sorted samples from the same patient. Wilcoxon tests on paired samples were used to test changes in diversity from C1D1 to C4D1. The immuneACCESS repertoire file appears here via TCRdb, limited to in-frame rearrangements. These files lack a portion of the clones; in checked studies, under half of the deficit traces to unresolved V genes, and the cause of the others is not known. For V, J and clone size, that table is used; D and trimming come from the DNA. The sample includes 30,000 to 35,000 clones, with 90% observed a single time. Jointly, the top ten make up approximately 0.23% of the sample.

The sample's time point label is to be understood as: cycle 1 day 1 (C1D1), immediately before nivolumab initiation. Every trial patient had relapsed after autologous stem cell transplantation, and cohorts A, B and C differed in prior brentuximab vedotin exposure. Magnetic negative selection with a Miltenyi CD4+ T cell isolation kit was used to purify CD4+ T cells from thawed PBMCs. The trial cohort included 45 to 65 patients with relapsed/refractory classical Hodgkin lymphoma, and each patient had a best overall response of complete response, partial response or progressive disease. In the multi-cohort phase II CheckMate 205 trial, trial patients received single-agent nivolumab. An independent review committee assessed best overall response by applying the 2007 International Working Group response criteria. Trial PBMCs were obtained immediately prior to nivolumab initiation (C1D1) and on therapy at cycle 2 day 1 and cycle 4 day 1. Peripheral blood was collected in 8 mL Vacutainer Cell Preparation Tubes, from which PBMCs were isolated by centrifugation and then cryopreserved. Purified CD4+ and CD8+ fractions were prepared only for cases where an additional PBMC sample was available. Magnetically labelled cells were removed on LS columns in a quadroMACS separator, and the flow-through was collected as the purified fraction.

Sequenced here: CD4+ T cells from blood, sampled at baseline. This TCR was sampled from a human donor with classical Hodgkin lymphoma.

The DNA is as follows: TGTGCCAGTACAGCGGGAGTAGCCTACGAGCAGTACTTC. Its product reads: CASTAGVAYEQYF. The sequence links TRBV19 to TRBJ2-7, with 8 bases matching TRBD2. Measured from the cysteine to the phenylalanine, the CDR3 is 13 residues long. Just CDR3 DNA is preserved here, 39 bases in frame from base 1. The CDR1 and CDR2 encoded by the germline V gene (reference sequence) are LNHDA and SQIVND. V lost 7 bases and J lost 2 bases, and the count of bases not matched to a germline gene is 4. The CDR3, completed at both ends by the reference TRBV19 and TRBJ2-7 genes, gives the full variable domain DGGITQSPKYLFRKEGQNVTLSCEQNLNHDAMYWYRQDPGQGLRLIYYSQIVNDFQKGDIAEGYSVSREKKESFPLTVTSAQKNPTAFYLCASTAGVAYEQYFGPGTRLTVT.